The 4 T cell receptor beta chains below come from one sample, sequenced in a study of shared T cell receptors in the human thymus. TCRdb's copy holds only in-frame clones and misses some; the assay was immunoSEQ multiplex PCR. Here the sample spans about 610,000 clones, approximately 90% being singletons. In addition, the sample was reused for a study of human thymus T cells.

Sequenced sample: thymocytes. The source is a boy younger than two with a congenital heart defect.

The gene calls are TRBV2 and TRBJ2-7; 8 nucleotides line up with TRBD1. Per germline, CDR1 SNHLY and CDR2 FYNNEI. The CDR3 runs 15 residues. J gave up 4 bases and V 1 base, and 6 bases lay outside the gene matches. Written as DNA, the CDR3 is TGTGCCAGCAGTGAAGTGGTGCAGGGGGCTTACGAGCAGTACTTC. Its translation is CASSEVVQGAYEQYF.

The chain carries TRBV7-2 and TRBJ2-7; TRBD1 matches 9 bases. The CDR3 runs to 16 residues. J gave up 2 bases and V 1 base, and 6 bases lay outside the gene matches. Germline V lookup: CDR1 SGHTA, CDR2 FQGNSA. As DNA, the CDR3 is TGTGCCAGCAGCTTAGGTCGCCGGGACAGGGCCTACGAGCAGTACTTC. Residues: CASSLGRRDRAYEQYF.

The chain is built from TRBV10-2 and TRBJ2-5, with unresolved D. Germline values: CDR1 WSHSY, CDR2 SAAADI. The CDR3 is 13 amino acids. Trimming pared 2 bases from V and 2 bases from J, leaving 6 bases between. This chain's CDR3 is CASSETVQETQYF. CDR3 sequence (DNA): TGCGCCAGCAGTGAGACTGTTCAAGAGACCCAGTACTTC.

In its sample, this clone was seen once. This rearrangement joins TRBV28 to TRBJ2-1; D ambiguous. Between the trimmed V and J ends, which lost 5 bases and 7 bases, there was a span of 12 bases. Germline CDR1 and CDR2: MDHEN and SYDVKM. The CDR3 contains 13 residues. The chain's CDR3 is CASSHWATNEQFF. CDR3 in DNA: TGTGCCAGCAGTCACTGGGCCACAAATGAGCAGTTCTTC.